This TCR beta chain was recovered during a study of neurological immune-mediated disorders. Whole-study results and caveats: CDR3 amino acid sequences found in expanded clones were never shared across subjects, suggesting private repertoires in all groups. In HTLV-1-associated myelopathy, TCR clonal expansion was greatest, whereas multiple sclerosis had the least, falling below healthy controls.

There are many counts of this clonotype. Its target is unknown. PBMCs stored at -80 C, 2 million in total, were the source of the unsorted libraries. TCRdb independently ran MiXCR on the 5' RACE reads; one entry per CDR3 protein. The sample has about 48,000 distinct CDR3 sequences; 1.5% to 2% are singletons. The sample was PBMCs. This sequence originates from a middle-aged woman with multiple sclerosis.

CDR3 nucleotide sequence: TGTGCCAGCAGTTCGGAATGGACAGGAATATACCATGAGCAGTTCTTC. Amino acid sequence: CASSSEWTGIYHEQFF. The J gene is TRBJ2-1, the V gene TRBV6-2 or TRBV6-3, with 7 bases that match TRBD1. The CDR3 totals 16 residues. CDR1 MNHEY and CDR2 SVGEGT come from the germline V gene. Trimming cost V 4 bases and J 8 bases; bases outside gene matches: 14.